A single sample is the source of the 10 T cell receptor beta chains below, sequenced in a study of blood T cell repertoires in COVID-19. Repertoires were generated with immunoSEQ multiplex PCR, while TCRdb's copy carries only in-frame clones and drops some. The sample has approximately 170,000 clones, approximately 87% seen once; the top ten hold roughly 4%. Sequencing used peripheral blood. These receptors originate from a woman in her 70s with acute or convalescent COVID-19.

This clone appeared a few times. This rearrangement joins TRBV6-5 to TRBJ1-2; the D is unclear. The germline V and J ends were trimmed by 6 bases and 2 bases, with 10 bases remaining between them. The CDR3 has 13 residues. CDR1 and CDR2 from the germline V gene are MNHEY and SVGAGI. This chain's CDR3 is CASSPVSNYGYTF. The CDR3 nucleotides are TGTGCCAGCAGCCCGGTTTCAAACTATGGCTACACCTTC.

The V call is TRBV27, the J call TRBJ2-3, with D maybe TRBD2 (6 bases). From germline, CDR1 is MNHEY and CDR2 SMNVEV (reference sequence). V lost 3 bases and J lost 3, with 10 bases in between. The CDR3 spans 14 residues. The chain's CDR3 is CASSFGLSTDTQYF. The CDR3 DNA follows: TGTGCCAGCAGTTTCGGACTATCAACAGATACGCAGTATTTT.

Remarks on this clone: At the DNA level, this CDR3 is encoded by other sequences in the same sample as well. This sequence joins TRBV12-3 or TRBV12-4 and TRBJ1-3, with D hard to call. Between the trimmed V and J ends, which lost 6 bases and 0 bases, there was a span of 6 bases. This CDR3 is built from 13 residues. The CDR3 protein is CASRRLSGNTIYF. In DNA, the CDR3 is TGTGCCAGCAGACGACTCTCTGGAAACACCATATATTTT.

For this clone: Other DNA sequences in this sample translate to the same CDR3. The CDR3 is CASSLLRNTEAFF. In nucleotides, the CDR3 is TGTGCCAGCAGCTTATTGAGGAACACTGAAGCTTTCTTT. This chain uses TRBV7-2 with TRBJ1-1; D is ambiguous. The CDR3 loop spans 13 amino acids. V lost 2 bases and J lost 1, with 5 bases in between. Germline-derived CDR1 and CDR2 are SGHTA and FQGNSA.

This sequence joins TRBV4-3 and TRBJ1-1; D gene uncertain. Germline loops: CDR1 LGHNA, CDR2 YSLEER. The CDR3 has 16 residues. V dropped 0 bases and J dropped 2 bases, with 13 bases sitting between them. In DNA form, the CDR3 reads TGCGCCAGCAGCCAAGAACCCCACGAAGCTAACACTGAAGCTTTCTTT. It is translated as CASSQEPHEANTEAFF.

The chain is built from TRBV4-1 and TRBJ1-4, with 8 bases fitting TRBD1. With 7 bases clipped from V and 7 bases from J, the junction kept 8 bases outside the gene matches. The germline CDR1 and CDR2 sequences are MGHRA and YSYEKL. This CDR3 is 14 amino acids long. DNA for the CDR3: TGCGCCAGCAACGTCTTTCAGGGGGCTGAAAAACTGTTTTTT. Translating it yields CASNVFQGAEKLFF.

The chain uses TRBV19 and TRBJ2-5; TRBD2 matches at 8 bases. The V gene's germline CDR1 is LNHDA and CDR2 SQIVND (reference sequence). Trimming took 10 bases from V and 2 from J; bases not matched to a gene: 12. This CDR3 is built from 15 residues. The CDR3 sequence: CATSTGGSYQETQYF. In nucleotides, the CDR3 is TGTGCCACCAGTACGGGGGGGTCGTATCAAGAGACCCAGTACTTC. The variable domain in full, completed from reference TRBV19 and TRBJ2-5, reads DGGITQSPKYLFRKEGQNVTLSCEQNLNHDAMYWYRQDPGQGLRLIYYSQIVNDFQKGDIAEGYSVSREKKESFPLTVTSAQKNPTAFYLCATSTGGSYQETQYFGPGTRLLVL.

This clone has more than one count but fewer than ten. The gene calls are TRBV5-1 and TRBJ2-1, with TRBD2 matching 13 bases. Trimming cost V 4 bases and J 6 bases; bases outside gene matches: 10. CDR1 is SGHRS, CDR2 YFSETQ, per germline. The CDR3 covers 17 residues. DNA of the CDR3: TGCGCCAGCAGCCCACTGCCCCGGACTAGCGGGAGCAATGAGCAGTTCTTC. Protein: CASSPLPRTSGSNEQFF.

CDR3 DNA: TGTGCCATCAGTGAGTCTGGACTAGCGGGAGGGGGTGAGTTCTTC. It translates to CAISESGLAGGGEFF. This chain connects TRBV10-3 to TRBJ2-1; 15 bases align to TRBD2. V trimming: 0 bases; J trimming: 14 bases; junction bases outside the gene matches: 5. Germline assignment: CDR1 ENHRY and CDR2 SYGVKD. The CDR3 totals 15 residues.

The chain has TRBV19 and TRBJ1-2; D is unresolved. V gave up 3 bases and J gave up 5 bases, with 16 bases separating them. Germline CDR1 LNHDA, CDR2 SQIVND (reference sequence). This CDR3 comprises 15 residues. This CDR3 reads CASSIGLGDTYGYTF. CDR3 nucleotides: TGTGCCAGTAGTATCGGTTTGGGAGATACTTATGGCTACACCTTC.